This section outlines one T cell receptor (beta chain) sequence together with its context. Its antigen is not known. The sample is drawn from a study of blood T cells in healthy people across ages. Background on the study: About one barcoded TCR beta cDNA was captured per two T cells.

The length of the CDR3 is 13 residues. Germline V gene data show CDR1 as SEHNR and CDR2 as FQNEAQ (reference sequence). V lost 1 base, J lost 8 bases, and 4 bases stayed unmatched. Whole-study results and caveats: In long-lived donors, naive CD4+ cell counts and diversity exceeded those of aged donors. Older individuals had lower TCR beta diversity per million T cells (the decline was roughly linear).

A J-beta primer mix and a sample-barcoded 5' primer were used in a second PCR of roughly 7 to 12 cycles. TCRdb redid the calling of the 5' RACE reads with MiXCR, one entry per CDR3 protein. The sample shows about 1.5 million distinct CDR3 sequences, 42% of them seen only once. Sample: blood. V gene TRBV7-9 combines with J gene TRBJ1-2, with TRBD1 matching 7 bases. The TCR sequence derives from a woman between 18 and 29 years old in good health. CDR3 DNA sequence: TGTGCCAGCAGCTTAGTCAGGGGGAAAGGCTACACCTTC. Translated, it gives CASSLVRGKGYTF.